These 3 T cell receptor beta chains were all obtained from the same sample, sequenced in a study of cytomegalovirus exposure and HLA in healthy donors. This PCR relied on a set of 60 Vbeta primers and 13 Jbeta primers. The repertoire was sequenced with immunoSEQ multiplex PCR; TCRdb's copy has only in-frame clones and lacks some. The profile shows roughly 150,000 clones, 75% of them singletons. The sample consisted of PBMCs. These receptors all stem from a young man in good health and CMV-seronegative.

The gene calls are TRBV4-1 and TRBJ1-2; 7 bases agree with TRBD1. Germline V CDR1 and CDR2: MGHRA, YSYEKL. This CDR3 contains 16 residues. The V and J ends lost 1 base and 8 bases, in that order; junction bases with no gene match: 13. The CDR3 DNA follows: TGCGCCAGCAGCCAAGCCAGACGGAACAGGGGTTCCGGCTACACCTTC. Translating gives CASSQARRNRGSGYTF.

The rearrangement joins TRBV4-2 to TRBJ2-3; D possibly corresponds to TRBD1 (6 bases). CDR3 length: 14 residues. Germline assignment: CDR1 LGHNA and CDR2 YNFKEQ. V lost 10 bases to trimming and J lost 2 bases, with 16 bases between them. CDR3 nucleotides: TGTGCCATCGGGGAAATGGGGGCCACAGATACGCAGTATTTT. It yields the protein CAIGEMGATDTQYF.

The chain recombines TRBV28 with TRBJ2-7, with TRBD2 identical over 11 bases. Germline values: CDR1 MDHEN, CDR2 SYDVKM. J lost 2 bases, V lost 7 bases, and 4 bases had no gene match. The CDR3 runs 14 residues. CDR3 bases: TGTGCCAGCAACGAACTAGCGGGGGCCTACGAGCAGTACTTC. Protein sequence: CASNELAGAYEQYF.